The present entry profiles one TCR beta chain with its context. Its specificity is unknown. This record comes from a study of T cell responses to AZD1222 COVID-19 vaccine. Study-level results: Per reports, nearly half of all spike-specific TCRs target regions that are unmutated in variants. CD4 TCRs associated with vaccination spanned spike, dominating at 160-218 and 743-854.

Some second doses came at about 4 weeks and others at about 12 weeks; these were pooled. Method: immunoSEQ multiplex PCR; TCRdb's copy keeps in-frame clones and lacks some. The table lists 75,000 to 95,000 clones, 85% of them singletons. The source material was peripheral blood, sampled 28 days after the second AZD1222 dose. The sequence came from an adult who received the AZD1222 COVID-19 vaccine.

DNA for the CDR3: TGTGCCAGTCGGACAGGGACCAACTATGGCTACACCTTC. The encoded protein is CASRTGTNYGYTF. This chain joins TRBV19 and TRBJ1-2, with 8 positions matching TRBD1. CDR1 and CDR2 from the germline V gene are LNHDA and SQIVND (reference sequence). The length of the CDR3 is 13 residues. The trim removed 8 bases at V and 2 bases at J, leaving 4 bases unmatched.